What follows are 13 T cell receptor beta chains derived from one specimen sequenced in a study of HIV-infected children after antiretroviral therapy interruption. Unique molecular identifiers were included in an RNA-based 3' RACE TCR library. MiXCR, applied by TCRdb to the 3' RACE reads, yields one record per CDR3 protein. This table has about 89,000 distinct CDR3 sequences, 6.9% appearing once. Sample treatment: PENTA 11 planned treatment interruption arm or continuous ART arm. This specimen consisted of CD45RA+ CD4+ T cells from PBMCs, pooled from several time points, obtained from a donor given antiretroviral therapy, either interrupted or continuous. Subset here: naive CD4+ CD45RA+ CD45RO- T cells. These receptors were obtained from a pool of human donors with HIV.

This clonotype showed up many times. This rearrangement joins TRBV21-1 to TRBJ2-5. TRBV21-1 is a documented pseudogene. CDR3 size: 15 residues. The CDR3 loop reads CASSMNLAGEETQYF. CDR3 DNA: TGTGCCAGCAGCATGAATCTTGCAGGTGAAGAGACCCAGTACTTC.

Many counts were recorded for this clonotype. The V gene is TRBV24-1, the J gene TRBJ2-3, with D unclear. This CDR3 region has 12 residues. CDR1 is KGHDR, CDR2 SFDVKD, per germline. The V gene lost 2 bases and the J gene lost 6 bases, with 5 bases spanning the gap. The CDR3 DNA reads as TGTGCCACCAGTGATTCTGTGGATACGCAGTATTTT. It is translated as CATSDSVDTQYF.

Ten or more counts support this clonotype. V usage is TRBV7-3 and J usage is TRBJ2-3; weak D call: TRBD1 (5 bases). The V gene's germline CDR1 is SGHTA and CDR2 FQGTGA. V lost 5 bases, J lost 2 bases, and 8 bases lay in between. This CDR3 has 13 amino acids. CDR3 nucleotide sequence: TGTGCCAGCAGCGACAGTAACACAGATACGCAGTATTTT. Protein: CASSDSNTDTQYF.

This clonotype was picked up many times. The rearrangement links TRBV5-1 to TRBJ2-7, with a tentative D call TRBD1 (5 bases). The CDR3 sequence is 15 residues long. With 0 bases removed from V and 2 bases from J, the gap between germline ends came to 12 bases. Per the germline V gene, CDR1 is SGHRS and CDR2 is YFSETQ. Here the CDR3 reads CASSLGGSDAYEQYF. DNA of the CDR3: TGCGCCAGCAGCTTGGGGGGCAGTGATGCCTACGAGCAGTACTTC.

This clonotype has at least ten counts. V is TRBV3-1 and J is TRBJ2-3; D may be TRBD1 (5 bases). Looked up from germline, CDR1 is LGHDT and CDR2 is YNNKEL (reference sequence). The length of the CDR3 is 17 residues. V lost 0 bases and J 3 bases, leaving 16 bases between the germline ends. The CDR3: CASSQDSRVKGTDTQYF. The CDR3 DNA is TGTGCCAGCAGCCAAGATTCACGTGTCAAGGGGACAGATACGCAGTATTTT.

This clonotype turned up a few times. V usage is TRBV12-3 or TRBV12-4 and J usage is TRBJ1-2; TRBD1 is a possible D gene (5 bases). The CDR3 is 15 amino acids. Trimming left V 3 bases short and J 3 bases short, with 14 bases between. This chain's CDR3 is CASSFGGWGYYGYTF. CDR3 nucleotides: TGTGCCAGCAGTTTTGGGGGGTGGGGGTACTATGGCTACACCTTC.

Only a few counts were recorded for this clonotype. The V gene is TRBV4-1, the J gene TRBJ2-7, with 9 positions matching TRBD2. The CDR3 sequence is 16 residues long. The germline V gene encodes CDR1 MGHRA and CDR2 YSYEKL. Trimming removed 4 bases from V and 6 bases from J; junction bases left unmatched: 13. The CDR3 DNA sequence: TGCGCCAGCAGCCGAAGGGAAGGGACTAGCCATCGCGAGCAGTACTTC. Its translation is CASSRREGTSHREQYF.

This clonotype was counted many times. The chain recombines TRBV3-1 with TRBJ2-3, with D unresolved. The length of the CDR3 is 14 residues. Deletions cut 1 base from V and 8 bases from J, with 13 bases between. Germline-derived CDR1 and CDR2 are LGHDT and YNNKEL (reference sequence). The CDR3 loop reads CASSQVLALGTQYF. As DNA, the CDR3 is TGTGCCAGCAGCCAAGTACTGGCTCTCGGTACGCAGTATTTT.

This clonotype was found many times. This sequence joins TRBV19 and TRBJ2-1, with a possible D match to TRBD2 (6 bases). Trimming pared 5 bases from V and 8 bases from J, leaving 13 bases between. Germline assignment: CDR1 LNHDA and CDR2 SQIVND (reference sequence). The CDR3 is 13 amino acids. In DNA form, the CDR3 reads TGTGCCAGTAGTCAGGGAGGAGTTTATGAGCAGTTCTTC. Translation: CASSQGGVYEQFF.

At least ten counts were recorded for this clonotype. This chain joins TRBV5-1 and TRBJ1-3, with D uncertain. This CDR3 is 15 amino acids long. Germline CDR1 and CDR2: SGHRS and YFSETQ. Trimming pared 1 base from V and 0 bases from J, leaving 8 bases between. The CDR3 sequence is CASSLNLASGNTIYF. In DNA form, the CDR3 reads TGCGCCAGCAGCTTGAACCTAGCCTCTGGAAACACCATATATTTT.

This chain links TRBV12-3 or TRBV12-4 with TRBJ1-1; perhaps TRBD1 as D (6 bases). CDR3 length: 21 amino acids. Deletions cut 8 bases from V and 0 bases from J, with 34 bases between. In DNA form, the CDR3 reads TGTGCCAGCCGGCGAAGGACGGGCCCTAGTCGGGGACACATCATGAACACTGAAGCTTTCTTT. This sequence encodes CASRRRTGPSRGHIMNTEAFF.

This chain links TRBV12-3 or TRBV12-4 with TRBJ1-5, with D possibly matching TRBD1 (6 bases). This CDR3 comprises 12 residues. Trimming removed 5 bases at V and 12 bases at J, with 14 bases between. The CDR3 sequence is CASSRRGDGQHF. CDR3 DNA sequence: TGTGCCAGCAGTCGCAGGGGAGACGGCCAGCATTTT.

V usage is TRBV7-9 and J usage is TRBJ1-4, with 10 nucleotides matching TRBD1. Germline lookup yields CDR1 SEHNR and CDR2 FQNEAQ (reference sequence). Germline trimming cut 5 bases from V and 2 bases from J; bases unmatched to any gene: 5. The length of the CDR3 is 16 residues. CDR3 amino acids: CASSPGQGITNEKLFF. The CDR3 coding sequence is TGTGCCAGCAGCCCGGGACAGGGGATTACTAATGAAAAACTGTTTTTT.